Following are 9 T cell receptor beta chains from one sample sequenced in a study of cytomegalovirus exposure and HLA in healthy donors. The PCR ran on 60 Vbeta and 13 Jbeta primers. Sequencing used immunoSEQ multiplex PCR; TCRdb keeps in-frame clones, though not all of them. The sample has 200,000 to 250,000 clones, about 81% seen once. The specimen was PBMCs. These receptor sequences come from a woman in her forties in good health and CMV-seronegative.

The chain has TRBV19 and TRBJ1-5; 9 nucleotides align to TRBD1. Per germline, CDR1 LNHDA and CDR2 SQIVND (reference sequence). The CDR3 spans 16 residues. V gave up 5 bases and J gave up 7 bases; unmatched junction bases: 12. The CDR3 DNA is TGTGCCAGTAGTCAATGGGGACAGGGAGGATTCCAGCCCCAGCATTTT. Protein sequence: CASSQWGQGGFQPQHF. The whole variable domain, remainder taken from reference TRBV19 and TRBJ1-5, is DGGITQSPKYLFRKEGQNVTLSCEQNLNHDAMYWYRQDPGQGLRLIYYSQIVNDFQKGDIAEGYSVSREKKESFPLTVTSAQKNPTAFYLCASSQWGQGGFQPQHFGDGTRLSIL.

This clone turned up a few times. The V and J genes are TRBV5-1 and TRBJ2-1; D is unresolved. Looked up from germline, CDR1 is SGHRS and CDR2 is YFSETQ. Trimming shortened V by 3 bases and J by 7 bases, and 17 bases separated the two germline ends. This CDR3 comprises 15 residues. In nucleotides, the CDR3 is TGCGCCAGCAGCTCGACCCCCCAGGCCGGTAATGAGCAGTTCTTC. Amino acid sequence: CASSSTPQAGNEQFF.

The chain uses TRBV4-1 and TRBJ1-2, with D unresolved. Deletions cut 2 bases from V and 7 bases from J, with 17 bases between. This CDR3 has 15 amino acids. Germline-derived CDR1 and CDR2 are MGHRA and YSYEKL. The chain's CDR3 is CASSQPLSHHPGYTF. The CDR3 bases are TGCGCCAGCAGCCAACCCCTGAGTCATCACCCTGGCTACACCTTC.

The chain links TRBV9 to TRBJ1-1, with D possibly TRBD1 on 6 matching bases. CDR1 and CDR2 (germline): SGDLS, YYNGEE. V was shortened by 0 bases and J by 4 bases, with 10 bases between the two germline ends. The CDR3 is 14 amino acids. The CDR3 sequence: CASSVVQGGTEAFF. The CDR3, as DNA: TGTGCCAGCAGCGTAGTTCAAGGGGGCACTGAAGCTTTCTTT. The complete variable domain, with remaining parts taken from reference TRBV9 and TRBJ1-1, reads DSGVTQTPKHLITATGQRVTLRCSPRSGDLSVYWYQQSLDQGLQFLIQYYNGEERAKGNILERFSAQQFPDLHSELNLSSLELGDSALYFCASSVVQGGTEAFFGQGTRLTVV.

The rearrangement joins TRBV30 to TRBJ2-3; no firm D call. From germline, CDR1 is GTSNPN and CDR2 SVGIG (reference sequence). V was clipped by 0 bases and J by 6 bases, with 10 bases between them. The CDR3 has 13 residues. The CDR3 coding sequence is TGTGCCTGGAGTGTACTAAGACCGGATACGCAGTATTTT. Amino acid sequence: CAWSVLRPDTQYF. The variable domain in full, with the rest retrieved from reference TRBV30 and TRBJ2-3, is SQTIHQWPATLVQPVGSPLSLECTVEGTSNPNLYWYRQAAGRGLQLLFYSVGIGQISSEVPQNLSASRPQDRQFILSSKKLLLSDSGFYLCAWSVLRPDTQYFGPGTRLTVL.

Here the CDR3 reads CASQDRGVGLYEQYF. The CDR3 nucleotides are TGTGCCAGCCAGGACAGGGGTGTTGGTCTTTACGAGCAGTACTTC. The V gene is TRBV2, the J gene TRBJ2-7, with 9 positions matching TRBD1. The trim removed 8 bases at V and 4 bases at J, leaving 12 bases unmatched. The CDR3 totals 15 residues. CDR1 is SNHLY, CDR2 FYNNEI, per germline.

This chain links TRBV2 with TRBJ2-1; no clear D. This CDR3 has 13 residues. V lost 7 bases and J lost 2, with 9 bases in between. Looked up from germline, CDR1 is SNHLY and CDR2 is FYNNEI. CDR3 sequence (DNA): TGTGCCAGCACGAGGCGGACCTACAATGAGCAGTTCTTC. Its translation is CASTRRTYNEQFF.

The rearrangement links TRBV28 to TRBJ2-7; D unresolved. This CDR3 is built from 13 residues. With 5 bases removed from V and 3 bases from J, the gap between germline ends came to 11 bases. The germline V gene has CDR1 MDHEN and CDR2 SYDVKM. The CDR3 sequence is CASSDTQIYEQYF. The CDR3 DNA reads as TGTGCCAGCAGTGACACTCAAATCTACGAGCAGTACTTC. The full variable domain, its missing parts supplied by reference TRBV28 and TRBJ2-7, is DVKVTQSSRYLVKRTGEKVFLECVQDMDHENMFWYRQDPGLGLRLIYFSYDVKMKEKGDIPEGYSVSREKKERFSLILESASTNQTSMYLCASSDTQIYEQYFGPGTRLTVT.

This clone was counted only a few times. The chain couples TRBV5-1 to TRBJ2-1; TRBD1 is a possible D gene (6 bases). Germline lookup yields CDR1 SGHRS and CDR2 YFSETQ. V lost 0 bases and J 2 bases, leaving 6 bases between the germline ends. The CDR3 totals 14 residues. The CDR3 bases are TGCGCCAGCAGCTTGGGGACAGCCTACAATGAGCAGTTCTTC. The encoded protein is CASSLGTAYNEQFF.